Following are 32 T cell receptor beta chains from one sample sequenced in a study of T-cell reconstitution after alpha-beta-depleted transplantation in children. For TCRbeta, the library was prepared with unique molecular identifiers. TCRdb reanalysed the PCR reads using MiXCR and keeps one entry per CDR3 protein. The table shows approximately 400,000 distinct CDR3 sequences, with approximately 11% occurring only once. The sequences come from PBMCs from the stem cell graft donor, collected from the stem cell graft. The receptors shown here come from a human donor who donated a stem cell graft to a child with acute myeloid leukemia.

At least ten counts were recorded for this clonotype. CDR3 nucleotide sequence: TGTGCCAGCAGCTTAGAAGAGCACGGCAGAGCGTACAATGAGCAGTTCTTC. It encodes CASSLEEHGRAYNEQFF. V and J are TRBV7-9 and TRBJ2-1; no reliable D call. Trimming took off 1 base at V and 4 bases at J, with 17 bases between the two ends. Germline assignment: CDR1 SEHNR and CDR2 FQNEAQ (reference sequence). The CDR3 sequence is 17 residues long.

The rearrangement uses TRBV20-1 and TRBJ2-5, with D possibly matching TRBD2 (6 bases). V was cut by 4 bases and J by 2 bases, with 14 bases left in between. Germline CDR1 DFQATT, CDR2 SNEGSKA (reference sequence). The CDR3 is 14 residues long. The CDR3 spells CSANRGRGQETQYF. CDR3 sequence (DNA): TGCAGTGCTAACCGGGGACGGGGGCAAGAGACCCAGTACTTC.

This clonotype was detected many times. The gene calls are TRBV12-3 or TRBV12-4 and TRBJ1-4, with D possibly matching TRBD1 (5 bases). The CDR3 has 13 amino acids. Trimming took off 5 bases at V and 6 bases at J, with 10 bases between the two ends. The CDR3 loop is CASSLSTDEKLFF. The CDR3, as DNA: TGTGCCAGCAGTCTATCGACAGATGAAAAACTGTTTTTT.

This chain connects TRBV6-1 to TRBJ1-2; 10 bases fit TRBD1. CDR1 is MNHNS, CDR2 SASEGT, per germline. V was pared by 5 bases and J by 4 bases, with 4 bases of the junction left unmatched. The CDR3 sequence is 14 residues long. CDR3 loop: CASSLTGGGYGYTF. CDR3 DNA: TGTGCCAGCAGTCTGACAGGGGGCGGCTATGGCTACACCTTC.

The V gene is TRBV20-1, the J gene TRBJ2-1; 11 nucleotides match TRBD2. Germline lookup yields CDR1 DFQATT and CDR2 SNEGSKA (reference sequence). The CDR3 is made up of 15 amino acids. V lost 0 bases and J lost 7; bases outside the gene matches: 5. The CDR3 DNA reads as TGCAGTGCTAGAGATCCACTAGCGGGAGAGAATGAGCAGTTCTTC. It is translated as CSARDPLAGENEQFF.

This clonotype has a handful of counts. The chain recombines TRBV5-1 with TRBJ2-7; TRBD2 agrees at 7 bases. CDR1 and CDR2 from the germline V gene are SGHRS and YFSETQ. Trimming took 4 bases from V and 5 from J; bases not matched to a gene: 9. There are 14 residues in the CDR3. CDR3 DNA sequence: TGCGCCAGCAGCCCGAGGGGAGGGATGGACGAGCAGTACTTC. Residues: CASSPRGGMDEQYF. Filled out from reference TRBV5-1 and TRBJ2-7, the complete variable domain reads KAGVTQTPRYLIKTRGQQVTLSCSPISGHRSVSWYQQTPGQGLQFLFEYFSETQRNKGNFPGRFSGRQFSNSRSEMNVSTLELGDSALYLCASSPRGGMDEQYFGPGTRLTVT.

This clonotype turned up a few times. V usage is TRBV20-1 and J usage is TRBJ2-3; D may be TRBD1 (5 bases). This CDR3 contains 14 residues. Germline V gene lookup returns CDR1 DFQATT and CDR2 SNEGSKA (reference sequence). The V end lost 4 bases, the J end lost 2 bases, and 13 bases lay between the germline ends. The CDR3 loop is CSAIQGVHTDTQYF. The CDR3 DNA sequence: TGCAGTGCTATACAAGGGGTGCACACAGATACGCAGTATTTT.

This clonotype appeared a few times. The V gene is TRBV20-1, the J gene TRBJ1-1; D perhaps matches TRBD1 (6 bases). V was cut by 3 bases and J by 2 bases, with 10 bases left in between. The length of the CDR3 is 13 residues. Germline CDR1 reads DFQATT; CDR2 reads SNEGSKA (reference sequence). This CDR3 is CSARQGFNTEAFF. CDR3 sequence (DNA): TGCAGTGCTAGGCAGGGGTTTAACACTGAAGCTTTCTTT.

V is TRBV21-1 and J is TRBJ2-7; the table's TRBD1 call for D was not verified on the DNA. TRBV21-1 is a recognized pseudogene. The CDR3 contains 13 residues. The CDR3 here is CASRSGTFYEQYV. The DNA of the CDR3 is TGTGCCAGCAGGTCCGGGACATTCTACGAGCAGTACGTC.

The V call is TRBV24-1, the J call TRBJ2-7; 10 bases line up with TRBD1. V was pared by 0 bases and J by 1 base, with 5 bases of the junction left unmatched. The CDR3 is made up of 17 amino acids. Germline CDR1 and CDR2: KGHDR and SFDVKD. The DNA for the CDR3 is TGTGCCACCAGTGATTTGGGGGACAGGGGTTGGTCCTACGAGCAGTACGTC. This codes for CATSDLGDRGWSYEQYV.

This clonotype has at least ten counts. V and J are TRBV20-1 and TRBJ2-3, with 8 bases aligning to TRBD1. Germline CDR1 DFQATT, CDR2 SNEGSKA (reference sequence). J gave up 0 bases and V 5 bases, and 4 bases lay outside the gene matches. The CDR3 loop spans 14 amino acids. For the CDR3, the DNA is TGCAGTGCTCACAGGGGGTCTAGCACAGATACGCAGTATTTT. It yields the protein CSAHRGSSTDTQYF.

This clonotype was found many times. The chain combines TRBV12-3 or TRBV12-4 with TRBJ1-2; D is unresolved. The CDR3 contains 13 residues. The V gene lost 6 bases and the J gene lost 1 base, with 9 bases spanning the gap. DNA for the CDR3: TGTGCCAGCAGCCGGACCTTTAACTATGGCTACACCTTC. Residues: CASSRTFNYGYTF.

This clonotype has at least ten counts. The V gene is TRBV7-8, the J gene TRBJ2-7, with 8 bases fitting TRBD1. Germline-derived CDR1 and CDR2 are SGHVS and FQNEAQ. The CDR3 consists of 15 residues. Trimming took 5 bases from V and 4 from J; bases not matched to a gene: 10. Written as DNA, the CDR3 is TGTGCCAGCAGCCGAGGACAGGGTCTCCCTTACGAGCAGTACGTC. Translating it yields CASSRGQGLPYEQYV.

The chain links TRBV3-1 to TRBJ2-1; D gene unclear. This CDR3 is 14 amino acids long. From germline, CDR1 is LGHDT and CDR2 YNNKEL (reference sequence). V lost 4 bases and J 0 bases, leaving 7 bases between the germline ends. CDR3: CASSPENSYNEQFF. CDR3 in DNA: TGTGCCAGCAGCCCGGAGAACTCCTACAATGAGCAGTTCTTC.

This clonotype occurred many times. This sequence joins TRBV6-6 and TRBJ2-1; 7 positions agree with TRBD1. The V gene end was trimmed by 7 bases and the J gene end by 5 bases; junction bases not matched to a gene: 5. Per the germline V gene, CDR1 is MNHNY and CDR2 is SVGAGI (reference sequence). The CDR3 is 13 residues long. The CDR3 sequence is CASTSTGNNEQFF. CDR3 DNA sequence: TGTGCCAGCACTTCGACAGGGAACAATGAGCAGTTCTTC.

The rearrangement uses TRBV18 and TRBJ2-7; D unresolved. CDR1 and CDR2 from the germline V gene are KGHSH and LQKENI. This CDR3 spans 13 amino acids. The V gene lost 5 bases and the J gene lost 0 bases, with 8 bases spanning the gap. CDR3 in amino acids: CASSDLSSYEQYF. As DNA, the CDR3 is TGTGCCAGCTCAGACTTGAGCTCCTACGAGCAGTACTTC.

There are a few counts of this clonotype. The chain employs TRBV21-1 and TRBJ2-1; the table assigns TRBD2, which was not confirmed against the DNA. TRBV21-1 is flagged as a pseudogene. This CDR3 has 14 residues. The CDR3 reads CASTSGGAYFEQFF. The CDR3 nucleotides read TGTGCCAGTACTAGCGGGGGGGCCTATTTTGAGCAGTTCTTC.

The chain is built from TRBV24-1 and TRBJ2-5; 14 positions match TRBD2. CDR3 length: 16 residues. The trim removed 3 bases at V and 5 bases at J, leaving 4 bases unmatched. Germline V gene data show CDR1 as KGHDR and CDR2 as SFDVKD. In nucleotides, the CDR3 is TGTGCCACCAGTGATCCTGGACTAGCGGGGGGCGAGACCCAGTACTTC. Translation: CATSDPGLAGGETQYF.

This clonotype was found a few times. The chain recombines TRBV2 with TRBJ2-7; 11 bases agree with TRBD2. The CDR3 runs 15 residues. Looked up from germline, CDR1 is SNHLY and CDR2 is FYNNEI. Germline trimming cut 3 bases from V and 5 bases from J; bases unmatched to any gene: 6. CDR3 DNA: TGTGCCAGCAGTGAGTCGTTAGCGGGAGGGAACGAGCAGTACTTC. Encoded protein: CASSESLAGGNEQYF. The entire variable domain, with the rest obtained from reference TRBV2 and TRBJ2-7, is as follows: EPEVTQTPSHQVTQMGQEVILRCVPISNHLYFYWYRQILGQKVEFLVSFYNNEISEKSEIFDDQFSVERPDGSNFTLKIRSTKLEDSAMYFCASSESLAGGNEQYFGPGTRLTVT.

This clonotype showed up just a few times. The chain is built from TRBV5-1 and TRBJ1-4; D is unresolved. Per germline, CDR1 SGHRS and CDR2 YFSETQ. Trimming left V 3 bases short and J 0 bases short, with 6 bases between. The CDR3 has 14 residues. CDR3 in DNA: TGCGCCAGCAGCTCAGATTCAACTAATGAAAAACTGTTTTTT. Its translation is CASSSDSTNEKLFF.

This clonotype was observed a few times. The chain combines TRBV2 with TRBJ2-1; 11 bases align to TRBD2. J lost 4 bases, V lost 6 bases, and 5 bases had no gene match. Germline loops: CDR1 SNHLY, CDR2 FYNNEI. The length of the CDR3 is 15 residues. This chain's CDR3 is CASRVGTSGYNEQFF. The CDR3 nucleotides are TGTGCCAGCAGAGTTGGGACTAGCGGTTACAATGAGCAGTTCTTC.

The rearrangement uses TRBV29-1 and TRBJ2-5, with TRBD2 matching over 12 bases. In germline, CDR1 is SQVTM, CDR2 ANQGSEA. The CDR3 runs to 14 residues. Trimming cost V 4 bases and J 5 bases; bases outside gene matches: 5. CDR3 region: CSVASGGATETQYF. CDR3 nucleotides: TGCAGCGTTGCTAGCGGGGGGGCAACGGAGACCCAGTACTTC.

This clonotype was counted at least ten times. This chain's CDR3 is CSVELIGTDVWTQYF. The CDR3 nucleotides read TGCAGCGTTGAGTTAATTGGGACTGACGTGTGGACCCAGTACTTC. This chain uses TRBV29-1 with TRBJ2-5; a possible D gene is TRBD2 (6 bases). The CDR3 runs 15 residues. The V and J ends lost 3 bases and 7 bases respectively, with 21 bases between them. Germline V gene data show CDR1 as SQVTM and CDR2 as ANQGSEA.

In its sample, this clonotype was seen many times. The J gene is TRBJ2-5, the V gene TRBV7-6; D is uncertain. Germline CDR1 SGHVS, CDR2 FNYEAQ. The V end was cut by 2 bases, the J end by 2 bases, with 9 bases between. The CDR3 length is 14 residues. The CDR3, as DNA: TGTGCCAGCAGCTTATCCACCCTTCAAGAGACCCAGTACTTC. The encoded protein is CASSLSTLQETQYF.

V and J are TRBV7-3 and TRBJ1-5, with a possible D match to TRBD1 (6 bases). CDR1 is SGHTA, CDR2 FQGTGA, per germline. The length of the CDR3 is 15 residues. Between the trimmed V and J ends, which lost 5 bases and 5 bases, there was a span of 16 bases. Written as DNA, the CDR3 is TGTGCCAGCAGCCCGGGGGGCAGCGTAGATCAGCCCCAGCATTTT. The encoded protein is CASSPGGSVDQPQHF. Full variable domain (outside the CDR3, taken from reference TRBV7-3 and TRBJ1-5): GAGVSQTPSNKVTEKGKYVELRCDPISGHTALYWYRQSLGQGPEFLIYFQGTGAADDSGLPNDRFFAVRPEGSVSTLKIQRTERGDSAVYLCASSPGGSVDQPQHFGDGTRLSIL.

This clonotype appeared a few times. CDR3 amino acids: CASSTGLRDSPMDTQYF. CDR3 DNA sequence: TGTGCCAGCAGCACCGGACTCCGGGACTCACCGATGGATACGCAGTATTTT. The chain joins TRBV7-3 to TRBJ2-3, with a tentative D call TRBD2 (6 bases). The CDR3 has 17 amino acids. Trimming pared 5 bases from V and 6 bases from J, leaving 24 bases between. Germline lookup yields CDR1 SGHTA and CDR2 FQGTGA.

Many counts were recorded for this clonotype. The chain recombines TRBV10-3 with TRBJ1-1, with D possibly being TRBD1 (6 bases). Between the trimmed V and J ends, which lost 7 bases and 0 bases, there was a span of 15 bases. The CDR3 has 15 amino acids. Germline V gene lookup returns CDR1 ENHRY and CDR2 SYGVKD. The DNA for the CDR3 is TGTGCCATCAAGGAGGGGGACCAGCTGAACACTGAAGCTTTCTTT. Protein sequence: CAIKEGDQLNTEAFF.

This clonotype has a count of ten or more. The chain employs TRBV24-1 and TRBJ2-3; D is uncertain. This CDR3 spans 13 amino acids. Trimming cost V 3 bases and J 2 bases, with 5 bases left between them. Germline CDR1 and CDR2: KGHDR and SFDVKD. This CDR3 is CATSDPYTDTQYF. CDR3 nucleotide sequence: TGTGCCACCAGTGATCCATACACAGATACGCAGTATTTT.

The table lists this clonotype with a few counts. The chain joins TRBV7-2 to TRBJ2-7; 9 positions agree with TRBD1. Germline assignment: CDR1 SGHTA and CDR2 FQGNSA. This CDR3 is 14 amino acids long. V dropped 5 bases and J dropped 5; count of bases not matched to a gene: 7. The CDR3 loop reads CASSPGTGQNEQYF. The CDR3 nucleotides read TGTGCCAGCAGCCCCGGGACAGGGCAGAACGAGCAGTACTTC.

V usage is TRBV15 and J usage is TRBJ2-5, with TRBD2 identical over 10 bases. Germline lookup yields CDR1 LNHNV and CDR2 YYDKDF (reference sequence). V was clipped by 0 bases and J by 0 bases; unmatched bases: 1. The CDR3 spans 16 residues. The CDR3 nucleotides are TGTGCCACCAGCAGAGATCTAGCGGGAGACCAAGAGACCCAGTACTTC. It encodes CATSRDLAGDQETQYF. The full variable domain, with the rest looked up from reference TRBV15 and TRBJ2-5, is DAMVIQNPRYQVTQFGKPVTLSCSQTLNHNVMYWYQQKSSQAPKLLFHYYDKDFNNEADTPDNFQSRRPNTSFCFLDIRSPGLGDTAMYLCATSRDLAGDQETQYFGPGTRLLVL.

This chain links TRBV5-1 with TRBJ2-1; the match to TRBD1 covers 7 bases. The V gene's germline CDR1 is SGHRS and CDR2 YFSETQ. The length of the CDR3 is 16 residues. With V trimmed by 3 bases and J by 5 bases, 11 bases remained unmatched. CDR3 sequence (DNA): TGCGCCAGCAGCTACTCCCACAGGGGTCTTAACAATGAGCAGTTCTTC. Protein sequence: CASSYSHRGLNNEQFF.

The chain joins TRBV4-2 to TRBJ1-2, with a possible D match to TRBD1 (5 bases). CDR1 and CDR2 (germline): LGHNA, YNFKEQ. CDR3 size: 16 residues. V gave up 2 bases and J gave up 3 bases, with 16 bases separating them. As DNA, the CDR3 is TGTGCCAGCAGCCAACTACAGGACTCAGAGTACTATGGCTACACCTTC. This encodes CASSQLQDSEYYGYTF.